This T cell receptor (beta chain) emerged from a study of cytomegalovirus exposure and HLA in healthy donors. Across the whole study: The Caucasian-associated ancestry cluster contained 81% of the approximately 390 genotyped donors.

The J segment lost 8 bases and the V segment lost 0 bases, leaving 6 bases of the junction unmatched. The CDR3 has 15 residues. Looked up from germline, CDR1 is SGHAT and CDR2 is FQNNGV. The PCR had 60 Vbeta and 13 Jbeta primers. Using immunoSEQ multiplex PCR, the repertoire was profiled, and TCRdb retains in-frame clones only, with some absent. The sample consists of roughly 60,000 clones, roughly four fifths of them appearing once. Participants comprised healthy donors of bone marrow. The V gene is TRBV11-2, the J gene TRBJ2-1, with 8 bases aligning to TRBD1. This clonotype was obtained from a young man in good health and CMV-seronegative. The source material was PBMCs. The CDR3 here is CASSLETGVGHEQFF. CDR3 sequence (DNA): TGTGCCAGCAGCTTAGAGACAGGGGTAGGCCATGAGCAGTTCTTC.